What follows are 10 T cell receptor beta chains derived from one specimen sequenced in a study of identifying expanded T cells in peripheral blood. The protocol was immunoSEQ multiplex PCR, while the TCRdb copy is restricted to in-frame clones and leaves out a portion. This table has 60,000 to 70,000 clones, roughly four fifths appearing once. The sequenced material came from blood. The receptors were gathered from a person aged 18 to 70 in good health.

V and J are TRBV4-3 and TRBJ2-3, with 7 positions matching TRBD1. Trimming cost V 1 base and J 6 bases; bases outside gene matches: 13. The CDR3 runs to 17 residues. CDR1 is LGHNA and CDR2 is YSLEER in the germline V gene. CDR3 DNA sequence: TGCGCCAGCAGCCAAGCCGTCAGCCAGGGGGTACCGGATACGCAGTATTTT. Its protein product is CASSQAVSQGVPDTQYF.

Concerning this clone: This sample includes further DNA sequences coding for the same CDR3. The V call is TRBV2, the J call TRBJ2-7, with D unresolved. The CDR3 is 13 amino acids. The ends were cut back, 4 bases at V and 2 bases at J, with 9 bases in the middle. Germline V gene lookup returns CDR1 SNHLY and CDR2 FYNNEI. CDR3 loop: CASSVGLTYEQYV. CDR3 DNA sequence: TGTGCCAGCAGTGTGGGCCTAACCTACGAGCAGTACGTC.

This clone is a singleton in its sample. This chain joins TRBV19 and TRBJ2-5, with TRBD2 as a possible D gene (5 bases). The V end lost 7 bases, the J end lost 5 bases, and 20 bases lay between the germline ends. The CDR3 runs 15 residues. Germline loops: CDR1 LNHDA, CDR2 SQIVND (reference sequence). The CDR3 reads CASKAQAGGGETQYF. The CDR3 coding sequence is TGTGCCAGTAAGGCGCAGGCAGGAGGTGGGGAGACCCAGTACTTC.

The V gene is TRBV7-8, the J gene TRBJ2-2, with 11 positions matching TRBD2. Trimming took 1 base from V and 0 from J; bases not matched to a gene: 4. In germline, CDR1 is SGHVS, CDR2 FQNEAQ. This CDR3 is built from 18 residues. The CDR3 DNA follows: TGTGCCAGCAGCTTAGGACTAGCGGGACACGCGAACACCGGGGAGCTGTTTTTT. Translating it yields CASSLGLAGHANTGELFF.

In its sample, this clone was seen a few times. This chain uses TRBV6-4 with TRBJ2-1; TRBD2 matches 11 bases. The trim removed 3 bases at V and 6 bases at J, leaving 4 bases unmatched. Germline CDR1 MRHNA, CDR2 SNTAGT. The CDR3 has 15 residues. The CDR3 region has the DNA TGTGCCAGCAGTGAACTAGCGGGAGAGTTCAATGAGCAGTTCTTC. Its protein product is CASSELAGEFNEQFF.

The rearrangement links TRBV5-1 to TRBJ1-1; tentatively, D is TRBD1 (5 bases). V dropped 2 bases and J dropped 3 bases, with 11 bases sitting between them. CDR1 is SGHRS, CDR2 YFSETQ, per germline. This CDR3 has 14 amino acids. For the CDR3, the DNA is TGCGCCAGCAGCTTTTGGGGCTCTGACACTGAAGCTTTCTTT. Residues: CASSFWGSDTEAFF.

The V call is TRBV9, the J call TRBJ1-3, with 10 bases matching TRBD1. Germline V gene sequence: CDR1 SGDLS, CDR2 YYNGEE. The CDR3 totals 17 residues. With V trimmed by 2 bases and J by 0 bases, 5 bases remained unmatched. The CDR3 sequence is CASSVVGQGVSGNTIYF. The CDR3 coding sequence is TGTGCCAGCAGCGTGGTCGGACAGGGGGTCTCTGGAAACACCATATATTTT. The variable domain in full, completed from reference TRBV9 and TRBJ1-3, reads DSGVTQTPKHLITATGQRVTLRCSPRSGDLSVYWYQQSLDQGLQFLIQYYNGEERAKGNILERFSAQQFPDLHSELNLSSLELGDSALYFCASSVVGQGVSGNTIYFGEGSWLTVV.

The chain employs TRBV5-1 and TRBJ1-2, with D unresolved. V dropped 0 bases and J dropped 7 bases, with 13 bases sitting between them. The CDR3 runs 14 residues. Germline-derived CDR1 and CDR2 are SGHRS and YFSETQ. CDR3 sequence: CASSLVASEGGYTF. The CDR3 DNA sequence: TGCGCCAGCAGCTTGGTGGCCAGTGAGGGTGGCTACACCTTC.

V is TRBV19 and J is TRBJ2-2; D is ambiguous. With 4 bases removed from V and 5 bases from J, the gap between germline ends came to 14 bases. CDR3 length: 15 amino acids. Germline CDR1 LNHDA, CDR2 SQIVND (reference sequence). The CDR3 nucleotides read TGTGCCAGTAGTAGCGTCCGAAAGAGTACCGGGGAGCTGTTTTTT. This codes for CASSSVRKSTGELFF.

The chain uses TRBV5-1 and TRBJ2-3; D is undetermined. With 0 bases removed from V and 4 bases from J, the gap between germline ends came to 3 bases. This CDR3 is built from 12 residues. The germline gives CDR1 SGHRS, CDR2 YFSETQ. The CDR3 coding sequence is TGCGCCAGCAGCTTGGCCTCAGATACGCAGTATTTT. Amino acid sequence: CASSLASDTQYF.